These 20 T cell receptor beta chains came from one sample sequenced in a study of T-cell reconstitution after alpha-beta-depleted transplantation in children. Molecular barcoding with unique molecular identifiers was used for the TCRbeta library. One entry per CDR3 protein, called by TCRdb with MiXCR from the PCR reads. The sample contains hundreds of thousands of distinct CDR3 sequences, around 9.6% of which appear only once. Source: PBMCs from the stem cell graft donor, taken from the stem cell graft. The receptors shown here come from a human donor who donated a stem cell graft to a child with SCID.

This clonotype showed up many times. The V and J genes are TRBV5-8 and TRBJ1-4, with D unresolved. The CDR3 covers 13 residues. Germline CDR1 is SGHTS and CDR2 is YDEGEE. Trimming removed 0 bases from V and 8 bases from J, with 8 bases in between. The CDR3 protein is CASSLGPTEKLFF. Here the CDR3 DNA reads TGTGCCAGCAGCTTGGGTCCGACCGAAAAACTGTTTTTT.

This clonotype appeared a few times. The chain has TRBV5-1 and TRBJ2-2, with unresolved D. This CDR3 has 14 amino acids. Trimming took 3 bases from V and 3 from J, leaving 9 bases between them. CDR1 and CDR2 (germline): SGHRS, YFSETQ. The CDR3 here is CASSSSSDTGELFF. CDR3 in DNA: TGCGCCAGCAGCTCCTCCTCCGACACCGGGGAGCTGTTTTTT.

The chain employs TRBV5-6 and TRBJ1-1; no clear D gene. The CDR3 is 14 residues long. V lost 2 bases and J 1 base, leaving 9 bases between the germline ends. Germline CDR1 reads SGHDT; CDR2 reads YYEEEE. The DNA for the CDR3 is TGTGCCAGCAGCTTTGTAAATTGGAACACTGAAGCTTTCTTT. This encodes CASSFVNWNTEAFF.

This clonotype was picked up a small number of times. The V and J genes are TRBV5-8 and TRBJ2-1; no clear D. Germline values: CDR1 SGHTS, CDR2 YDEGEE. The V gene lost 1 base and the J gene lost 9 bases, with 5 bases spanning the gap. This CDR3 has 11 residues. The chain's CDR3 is CASSLFPEQFF. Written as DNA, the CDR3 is TGTGCCAGCAGCTTGTTCCCTGAGCAGTTCTTC.

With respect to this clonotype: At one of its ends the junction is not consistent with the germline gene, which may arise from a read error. This CDR3 reads CASSLGAGLVNEEFF. The CDR3 nucleotides read TGTGCCAGCAGTTTAGGAGCAGGGCTGGTCAATGAGGAGTTCTTC. This sequence joins TRBV12-3 or TRBV12-4 and TRBJ2-1; D possibly corresponds to TRBD1 (5 bases). The CDR3 contains 15 residues.

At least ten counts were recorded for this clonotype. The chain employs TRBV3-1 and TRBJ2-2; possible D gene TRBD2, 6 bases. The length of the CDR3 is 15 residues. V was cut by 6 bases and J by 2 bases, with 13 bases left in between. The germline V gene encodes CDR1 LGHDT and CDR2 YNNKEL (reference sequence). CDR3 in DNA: TGTGCCAGCAGGTTAATTAGCGGAAACACCGGGGAGCTGTTTTTT. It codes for CASRLISGNTGELFF.

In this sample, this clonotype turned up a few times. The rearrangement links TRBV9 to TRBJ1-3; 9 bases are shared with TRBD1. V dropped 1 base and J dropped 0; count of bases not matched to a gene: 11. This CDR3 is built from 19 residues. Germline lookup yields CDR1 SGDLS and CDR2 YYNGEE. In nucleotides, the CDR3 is TGTGCCAGCAGCGTATCTACAGGGGGCCTCCTCGGCTCTGGAAACACCATATATTTT. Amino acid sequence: CASSVSTGGLLGSGNTIYF.

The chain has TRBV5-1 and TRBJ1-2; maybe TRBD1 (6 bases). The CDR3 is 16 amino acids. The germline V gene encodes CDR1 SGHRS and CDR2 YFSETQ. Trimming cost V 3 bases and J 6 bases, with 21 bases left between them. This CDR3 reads CASSSQDRGHTDGYTF. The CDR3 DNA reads TGCGCCAGCAGCTCTCAAGACCGGGGACACACTGATGGCTACACCTTC.

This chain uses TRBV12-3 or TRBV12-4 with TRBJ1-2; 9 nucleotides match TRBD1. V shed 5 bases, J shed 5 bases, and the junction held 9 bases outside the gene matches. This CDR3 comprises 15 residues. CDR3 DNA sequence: TGTGCCAGCAGTCCAACCCCGACAGGGGGGTATGGCTACACCTTC. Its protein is CASSPTPTGGYGYTF.

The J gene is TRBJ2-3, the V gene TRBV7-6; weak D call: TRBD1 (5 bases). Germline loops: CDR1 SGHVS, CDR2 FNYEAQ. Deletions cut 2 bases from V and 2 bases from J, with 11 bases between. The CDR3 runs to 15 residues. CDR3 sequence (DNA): TGTGCCAGCAGCTTACAGGCAGGGTTCACAGATACGCAGTATTTT. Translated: CASSLQAGFTDTQYF.

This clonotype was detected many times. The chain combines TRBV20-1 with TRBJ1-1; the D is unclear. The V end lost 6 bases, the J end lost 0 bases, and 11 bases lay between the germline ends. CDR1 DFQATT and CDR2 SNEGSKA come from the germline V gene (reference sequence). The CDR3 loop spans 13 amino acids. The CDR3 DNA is TGCAGTGCCGGCAGTCCCATGAACACTGAAGCTTTCTTT. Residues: CSAGSPMNTEAFF.

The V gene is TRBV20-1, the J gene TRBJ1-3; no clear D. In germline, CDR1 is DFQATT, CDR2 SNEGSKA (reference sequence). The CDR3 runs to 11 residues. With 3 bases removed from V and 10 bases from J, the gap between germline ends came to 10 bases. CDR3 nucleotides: TGCAGTGCTAGCTGGGTCCGGACCATATATTTT. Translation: CSASWVRTIYF.

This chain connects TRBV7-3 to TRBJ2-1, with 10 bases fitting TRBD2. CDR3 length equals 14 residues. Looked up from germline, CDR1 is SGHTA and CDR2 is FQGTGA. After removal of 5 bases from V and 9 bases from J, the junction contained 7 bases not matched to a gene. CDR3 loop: CASSPASGGSEQFF. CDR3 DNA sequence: TGTGCCAGCAGCCCTGCTAGCGGGGGTAGTGAGCAGTTCTTC.

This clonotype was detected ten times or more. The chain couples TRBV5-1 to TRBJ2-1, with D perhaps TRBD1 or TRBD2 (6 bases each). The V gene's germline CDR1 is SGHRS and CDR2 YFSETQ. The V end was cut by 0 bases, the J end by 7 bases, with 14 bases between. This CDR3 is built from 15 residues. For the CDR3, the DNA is TGCGCCAGCAGCTTGGAGGGGGGCGGCACAAATGAGCAGTTCTTC. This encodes CASSLEGGGTNEQFF.

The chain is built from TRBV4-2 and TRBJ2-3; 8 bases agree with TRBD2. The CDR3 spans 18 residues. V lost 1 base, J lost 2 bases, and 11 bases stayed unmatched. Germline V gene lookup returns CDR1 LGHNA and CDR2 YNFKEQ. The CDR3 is CASSQGWGGGGYTDTQYF. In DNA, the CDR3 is TGTGCCAGCAGCCAAGGATGGGGCGGCGGGGGGTACACAGATACGCAGTATTTT.

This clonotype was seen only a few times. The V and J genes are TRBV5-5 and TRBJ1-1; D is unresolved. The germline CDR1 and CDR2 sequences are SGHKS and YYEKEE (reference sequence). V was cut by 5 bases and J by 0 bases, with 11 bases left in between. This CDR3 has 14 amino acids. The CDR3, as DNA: TGTGCCAGCAGTCCCGGGAGCCTGAACACTGAAGCTTTCTTT. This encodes CASSPGSLNTEAFF.

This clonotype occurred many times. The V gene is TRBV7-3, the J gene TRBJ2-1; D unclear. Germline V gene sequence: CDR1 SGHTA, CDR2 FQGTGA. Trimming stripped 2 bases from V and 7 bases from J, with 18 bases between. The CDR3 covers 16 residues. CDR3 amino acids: CASSLLGNNLLNEQFF. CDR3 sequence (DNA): TGTGCCAGCAGCTTATTGGGCAACAACCTCCTGAATGAGCAGTTCTTC.

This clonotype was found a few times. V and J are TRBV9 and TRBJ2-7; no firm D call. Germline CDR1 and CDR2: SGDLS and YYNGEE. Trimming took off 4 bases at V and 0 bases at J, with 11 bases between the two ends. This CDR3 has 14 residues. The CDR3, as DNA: TGTGCCAGCAGCCCCCACCTAAGCTCCTACGAGCAGTACTTC. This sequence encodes CASSPHLSSYEQYF.

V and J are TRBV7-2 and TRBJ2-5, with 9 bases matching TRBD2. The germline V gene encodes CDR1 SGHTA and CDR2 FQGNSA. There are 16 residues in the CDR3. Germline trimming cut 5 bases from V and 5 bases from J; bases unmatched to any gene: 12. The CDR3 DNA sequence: TGTGCCAGCAGCATATTAGCGGGGGTTAGTCTGGAGACCCAGTACTTC. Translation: CASSILAGVSLETQYF.

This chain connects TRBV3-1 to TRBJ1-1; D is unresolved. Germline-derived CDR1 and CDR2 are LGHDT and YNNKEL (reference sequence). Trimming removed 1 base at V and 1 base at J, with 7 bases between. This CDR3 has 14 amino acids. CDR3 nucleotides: TGTGCCAGCAGCCAAGTAGGTCGGAACACTGAAGCTTTCTTT. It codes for CASSQVGRNTEAFF. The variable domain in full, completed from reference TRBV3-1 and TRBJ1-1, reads DTAVSQTPKYLVTQMGNDKSIKCEQNLGHDTMYWYKQDSKKFLKIMFSYNNKELIINETVPNRFSPKSPDKAHLNLHINSLELGDSAVYFCASSQVGRNTEAFFGQGTRLTVV.